This section outlines one TCR beta chain sequence together with its context. Its specificity is not known. Sequencing used immunoSEQ multiplex PCR; TCRdb keeps in-frame clones, though not all of them. The repertoire holds tens of thousands of clones, around 94% seen once, with 3% to 3.5% in the top ten. V lost 2 bases, J lost 6 bases, and 8 bases stayed unmatched. The CDR3 has 16 amino acids. Germline CDR1 is ENHRY and CDR2 is SYGVKD. The data were obtained in a study of T cells after posttransplantation cyclophosphamide. Study-level results: Tissue-infiltrating T cells from skin or gut overlapped little with blood T cells. Recipient CMV seropositivity and CMV reactivation strongly tracked TRB clonality.

The source is a woman between 45 and 60 years old in good health and a related stem cell transplant donor. Sequencing was performed on PBMCs. The chain has TRBV10-3 and TRBJ2-1; 9 bases agree with TRBD2. Here the CDR3 reads CAISEPRGGGPNEQFF. CDR3 bases: TGTGCCATCAGTGAGCCGCGCGGGGGGGGCCCCAATGAGCAGTTCTTC.